A selection of T cell receptor beta chains follows, all from one sample in a study of cytomegalovirus exposure and HLA in healthy donors. This table comes from immunoSEQ multiplex PCR, and its TCRdb copy is limited to in-frame clones, with some not included. The sample consists of about 200,000 clones, 65% to 85% of them appearing once. Sequenced input: PBMCs. The receptors come from a man aged 25 to 40 in good health and CMV-seronegative. The CDR3 runs from the conserved cysteine through the conserved F or W. The D gene is left open where the match is weak. Size is omitted from some rows. Given values are once, few, many or a class for expanded clones.

V gene: TRBV10-1; D gene: NA; J gene: TRBJ1-5; clone size: NA; CDR3 protein: CASRGGKGTKRVPFF; CDR3 DNA: TGCGCCAGCCGCGGGGGGAAGGGAACTAAACGGGTTCCCTTTTTT
V gene: TRBV2; D gene: TRBD1; J gene: TRBJ2-7; clone size: NA; CDR3 protein: CASSDLGTGVMEQYF; CDR3 DNA: TGTGCCAGCAGTGACCTCGGGACAGGGGTCATGGAGCAGTACTTC
V gene: TRBV7-6; D gene: NA; J gene: TRBJ2-1; clone size: NA; CDR3 protein: CASRATGSSYNEQFF; CDR3 DNA: TGTGCCAGCAGAGCAACAGGGAGCTCCTACAATGAGCAGTTCTTC
V gene: TRBV9; D gene: NA; J gene: TRBJ1-1; clone size: few; CDR3 protein: CASSVGQGPEAFF; CDR3 DNA: TGTGCCAGCAGCGTAGGTCAGGGCCCTGAAGCTTTCTTT
V gene: TRBV9; D gene: TRBD1; J gene: TRBJ1-5; clone size: NA; CDR3 protein: CASSADRENQPQHF; CDR3 DNA: TGTGCCAGCAGCGCTGACAGGGAAAATCAGCCCCAGCATTTT
V gene: TRBV28; D gene: TRBD2; J gene: TRBJ2-2; clone size: NA; CDR3 protein: CASSFGRLADNTGELFF; CDR3 DNA: TGTGCCAGCAGTTTCGGAAGGCTAGCGGACAACACCGGGGAGCTGTTTTTT
V gene: TRBV6-1; D gene: NA; J gene: TRBJ2-1; clone size: NA; CDR3 protein: CASSEHLGSSYNEQFF; CDR3 DNA: TGTGCCAGCAGTGAGCATCTCGGGAGCTCCTACAATGAGCAGTTCTTC
V gene: TRBV7-9; D gene: NA; J gene: TRBJ2-7; clone size: NA; CDR3 protein: CSSSQGINEQYF; CDR3 DNA: TGTTCCAGCAGCCAGGGAATAAACGAGCAGTACTTC
V gene: TRBV18; D gene: NA; J gene: TRBJ2-6; clone size: NA; CDR3 protein: CASSPAGSGASVLIF; CDR3 DNA: TGTGCCAGCTCACCAGCCGGGTCTGGGGCCAGCGTCCTGATTTTC
V gene: TRBV27; D gene: NA; J gene: TRBJ1-2; clone size: NA; CDR3 protein: CASSLRGSNYGYTF; CDR3 DNA: TGTGCCAGCAGTTTACGCGGCAGTAACTATGGCTACACCTTC
V gene: TRBV7-3; D gene: NA; J gene: TRBJ2-4; clone size: NA; CDR3 protein: CASSLSREDIQYF; CDR3 DNA: TGTGCCAGCAGCTTATCTCGGGAAGACATTCAGTACTTC